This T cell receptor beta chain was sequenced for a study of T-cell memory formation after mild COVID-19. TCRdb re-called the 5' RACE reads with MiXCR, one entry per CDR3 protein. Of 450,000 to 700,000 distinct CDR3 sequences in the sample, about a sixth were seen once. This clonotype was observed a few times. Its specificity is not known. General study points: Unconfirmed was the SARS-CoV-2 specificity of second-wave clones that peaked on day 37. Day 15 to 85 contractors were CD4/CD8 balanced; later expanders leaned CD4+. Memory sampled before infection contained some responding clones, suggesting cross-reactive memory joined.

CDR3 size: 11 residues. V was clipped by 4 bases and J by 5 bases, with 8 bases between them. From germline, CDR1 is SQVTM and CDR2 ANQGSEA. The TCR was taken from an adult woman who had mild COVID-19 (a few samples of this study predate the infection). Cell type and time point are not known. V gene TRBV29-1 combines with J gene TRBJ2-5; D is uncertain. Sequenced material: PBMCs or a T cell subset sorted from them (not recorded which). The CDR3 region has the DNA TGCAGCGTTGGGCGCAAGGAGACCCAGTACTTC. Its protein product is CSVGRKETQYF.